The TCR beta chain under discussion was sequenced for a study of patients and donors after allogeneic stem cell transplantation. This clonotype was counted a few times. The CDR3 runs to 13 residues. The V end lost 7 bases, the J end lost 0 bases, and 9 bases lay between the germline ends. TCRdb called the RT-PCR reads again in MiXCR, with one record for every CDR3 protein. The sample lists 150,000 to 250,000 distinct CDR3 sequences, less than 45% occurring once. The chain is built from TRBV12-3 or TRBV12-4 and TRBJ1-1, with D hard to call. This TCR derives from a human donor who was either an allogeneic HSCT recipient or a stem cell or donor lymphocyte infusion donor (not recorded which). It is not recorded whose cells these are; they may come from a transplant donor. The sequenced material came from blood, either unsorted or a sorted T cell fraction (not recorded which). CDR3 loop: CASTRLMNTEAFF. DNA for the CDR3: TGTGCCAGCACTCGGCTCATGAACACTGAAGCTTTCTTT.